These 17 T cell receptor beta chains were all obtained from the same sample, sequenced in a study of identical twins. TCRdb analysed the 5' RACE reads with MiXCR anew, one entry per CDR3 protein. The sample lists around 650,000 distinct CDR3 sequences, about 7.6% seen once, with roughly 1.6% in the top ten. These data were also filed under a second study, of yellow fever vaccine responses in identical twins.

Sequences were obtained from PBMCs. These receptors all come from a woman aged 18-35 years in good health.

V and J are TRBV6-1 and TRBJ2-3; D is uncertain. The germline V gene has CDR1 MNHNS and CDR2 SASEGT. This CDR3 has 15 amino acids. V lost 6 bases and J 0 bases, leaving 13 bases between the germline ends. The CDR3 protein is CASSNSYSSTDTQYF. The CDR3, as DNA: TGTGCCAGCAGCAACAGCTACTCTAGCACAGATACGCAGTATTTT.

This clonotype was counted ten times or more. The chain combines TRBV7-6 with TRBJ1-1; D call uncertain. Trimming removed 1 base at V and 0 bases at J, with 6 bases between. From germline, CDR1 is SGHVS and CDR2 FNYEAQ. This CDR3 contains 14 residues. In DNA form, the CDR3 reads TGTGCCAGCAGCTTAGGGCCGGTGAACACTGAAGCTTTCTTT. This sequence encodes CASSLGPVNTEAFF.

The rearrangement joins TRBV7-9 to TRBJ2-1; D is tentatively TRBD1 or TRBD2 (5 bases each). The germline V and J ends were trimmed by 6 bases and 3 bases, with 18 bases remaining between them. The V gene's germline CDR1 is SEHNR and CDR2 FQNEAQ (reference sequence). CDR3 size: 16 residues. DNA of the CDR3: TGTGCCAGCAGACAACCATGGGGGATAAACTACAATGAGCAGTTCTTC. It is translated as CASRQPWGINYNEQFF.

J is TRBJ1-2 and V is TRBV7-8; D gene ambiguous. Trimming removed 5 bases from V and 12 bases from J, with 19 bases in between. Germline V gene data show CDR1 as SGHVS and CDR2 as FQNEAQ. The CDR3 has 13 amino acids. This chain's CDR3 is CASSPRRPNSDTF. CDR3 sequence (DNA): TGTGCCAGCAGCCCCCGCCGACCGAACTCAGACACCTTC.

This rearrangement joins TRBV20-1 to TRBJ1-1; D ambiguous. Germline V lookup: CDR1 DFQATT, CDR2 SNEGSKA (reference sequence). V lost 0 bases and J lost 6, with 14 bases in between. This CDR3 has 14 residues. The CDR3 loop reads CSARESPVSAEAFF. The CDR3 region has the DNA TGCAGTGCTAGAGAGTCGCCGGTAAGCGCTGAAGCTTTCTTT.

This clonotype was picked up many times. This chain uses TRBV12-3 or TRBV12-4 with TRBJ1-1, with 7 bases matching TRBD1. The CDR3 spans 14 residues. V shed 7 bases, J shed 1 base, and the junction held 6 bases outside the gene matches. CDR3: CASTKGQRNTEAFF. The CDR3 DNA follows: TGTGCCAGCACTAAGGGACAGAGGAACACTGAAGCTTTCTTT.

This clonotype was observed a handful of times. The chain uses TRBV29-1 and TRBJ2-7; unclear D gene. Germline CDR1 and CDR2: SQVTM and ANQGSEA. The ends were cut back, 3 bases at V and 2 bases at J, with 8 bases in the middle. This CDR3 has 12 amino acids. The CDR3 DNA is TGCAGCGTTGAGGTCCGTACCTACGAGCAGTACTTC. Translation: CSVEVRTYEQYF.

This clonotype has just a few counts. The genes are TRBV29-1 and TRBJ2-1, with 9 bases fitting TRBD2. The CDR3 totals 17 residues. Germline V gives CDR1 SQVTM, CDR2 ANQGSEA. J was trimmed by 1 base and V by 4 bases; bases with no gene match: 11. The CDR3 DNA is TGCAGCGTTGGAGGTAGCGGGAGACCCAATTCCTACAATGAGCAGTTCTTC. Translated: CSVGGSGRPNSYNEQFF.

The CDR3 DNA reads as TGTGCCAGCAGTTTGGCTTCCCGAGCCCAGTACTTC. Translating it yields CASSLASRAQYF. This chain connects TRBV12-3 or TRBV12-4 to TRBJ2-5, with D unresolved. This CDR3 comprises 12 residues. The V gene lost 3 bases and the J gene lost 9 bases, with 11 bases spanning the gap.

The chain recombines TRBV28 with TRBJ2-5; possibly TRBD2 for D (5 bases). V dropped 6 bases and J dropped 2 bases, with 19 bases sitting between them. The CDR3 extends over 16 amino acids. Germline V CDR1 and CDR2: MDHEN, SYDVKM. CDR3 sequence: CASSRAGSADQETQYF. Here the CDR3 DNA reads TGTGCCAGCAGCCGGGCTGGGAGCGCCGATCAAGAGACCCAGTACTTC.

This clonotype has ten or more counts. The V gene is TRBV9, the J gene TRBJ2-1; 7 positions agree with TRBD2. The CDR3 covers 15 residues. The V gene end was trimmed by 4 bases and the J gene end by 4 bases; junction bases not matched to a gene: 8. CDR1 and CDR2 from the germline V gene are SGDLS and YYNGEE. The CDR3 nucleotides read TGTGCCAGCAGCACCTTGACGGGAGGTTACAATGAGCAGTTCTTC. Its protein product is CASSTLTGGYNEQFF. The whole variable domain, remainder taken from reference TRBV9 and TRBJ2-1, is DSGVTQTPKHLITATGQRVTLRCSPRSGDLSVYWYQQSLDQGLQFLIQYYNGEERAKGNILERFSAQQFPDLHSELNLSSLELGDSALYFCASSTLTGGYNEQFFGPGTRLTVL.

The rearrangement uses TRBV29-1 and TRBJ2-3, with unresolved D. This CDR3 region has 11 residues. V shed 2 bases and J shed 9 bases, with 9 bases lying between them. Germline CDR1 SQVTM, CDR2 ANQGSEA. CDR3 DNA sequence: TGCAGCGTTGAAACCGGCGGAACGCAGTATTTT. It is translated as CSVETGGTQYF.

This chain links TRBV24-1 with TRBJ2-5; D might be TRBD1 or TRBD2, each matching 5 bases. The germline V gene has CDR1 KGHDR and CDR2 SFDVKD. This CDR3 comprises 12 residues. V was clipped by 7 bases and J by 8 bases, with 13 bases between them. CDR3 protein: CATSLGPRTQYF. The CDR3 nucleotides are TGTGCCACCAGCCTGGGACCGCGCACCCAGTACTTC.

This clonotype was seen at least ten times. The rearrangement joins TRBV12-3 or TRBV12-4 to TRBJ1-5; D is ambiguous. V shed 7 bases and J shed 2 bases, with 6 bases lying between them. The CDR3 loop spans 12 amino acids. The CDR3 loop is CASTLGNQPQHF. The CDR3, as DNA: TGTGCCAGCACCCTCGGCAATCAGCCCCAGCATTTT.

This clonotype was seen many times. The CDR3: CASSSLVETIYF. CDR3 nucleotide sequence: TGTGCCAGCAGTTCCTTAGTCGAGACCATATATTTT. The rearrangement uses TRBV5-5 and TRBJ1-3, with no clear D. Trimming stripped 5 bases from V and 10 bases from J, with 13 bases between. Germline CDR1 SGHKS, CDR2 YYEKEE (reference sequence). The CDR3 runs 12 residues.

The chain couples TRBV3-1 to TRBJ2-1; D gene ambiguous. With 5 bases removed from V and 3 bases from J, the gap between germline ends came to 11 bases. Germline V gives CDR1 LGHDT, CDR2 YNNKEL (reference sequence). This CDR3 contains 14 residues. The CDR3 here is CASSGIDIYNEQFF. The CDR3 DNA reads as TGTGCCAGCAGCGGAATAGATATCTACAATGAGCAGTTCTTC.

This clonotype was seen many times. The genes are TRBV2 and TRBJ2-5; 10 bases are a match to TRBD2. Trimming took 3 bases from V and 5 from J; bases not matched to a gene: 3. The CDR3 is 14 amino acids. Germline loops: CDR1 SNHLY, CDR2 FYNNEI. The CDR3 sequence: CASSDQREGETQYF. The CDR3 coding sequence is TGTGCCAGCAGTGACCAGCGGGAGGGGGAGACCCAGTACTTC.